This TCR beta chain was recorded in a study of cytomegalovirus exposure and HLA in healthy donors. Concerning this clone: Its antigen is as yet unknown.

Researchers ran the PCR with 60 Vbeta and 13 Jbeta primers. The assay was immunoSEQ multiplex PCR, and TCRdb's table has in-frame clones only and misses some. Among 130,000 or so clones, 65% to 85% were seen once, and the ten largest hold 2.5% to 3.5%. This CDR3 has 12 residues. The germline V gene encodes CDR1 MNHNS and CDR2 SASEGT. V was cut by 5 bases and J by 5 bases, with 10 bases left in between. Study results and caveats: Later analysis demonstrated an association between a missense DCLRE1C variant and TCR beta V- and J-gene trimming. Exclusion as indistinguishable affected some V segments, including TRBV6-2 and TRBV6-3. For most subjects, TCR beta sequences were reported to predict HLA-A and HLA-B alleles with accuracy. A later analysis showed TCR association rates differing by HLA locus, peaking at DRB1 and lowest at HLA-C.

The sequence was collected from a middle-aged woman in good health and CMV-seropositive. The J gene is TRBJ2-7, the V gene TRBV6-1; a possible D gene is TRBD1 (5 bases). Material for sequencing was PBMCs. CDR3 nucleotides: TGTGCCAGCAGTTGGGGCCAGGACGAGCAGTACTTC. Amino acid sequence: CASSWGQDEQYF.